Listed below are T cell receptor beta chains from one sample, sequenced in a study of blood T cell repertoires in COVID-19. Libraries were prepared by immunoSEQ multiplex PCR; TCRdb keeps only in-frame clonotypes and omits some of them. The sample has a few hundred thousand clones, more than 75% seen once. Sample: PBMCs or T cells enriched from blood (not recorded which). These TCRs come from a woman aged 45-60 years who had recovered from COVID-19. CDR3s include the opening cysteine and the closing phenylalanine or tryptophan. The D gene is left open where the match is weak. Clone size is stated in some rows and not others, as once, few, many or a class when expanded.

clone size | J gene | D gene | V gene | CDR3 DNA | CDR3 protein
NA | TRBJ2-7 | NA | TRBV5-8 | TGTGCCAGCAGCGCGAACTTCGGGCAGTACTTC | CASSANFGQYF
NA | TRBJ2-7 | TRBD1 | TRBV6-2/TRBV6-3 | TGTGCCAGCAGTTACACCCCAGGGACAGACACTTATGACGAGCAGTACTTC | CASSYTPGTDTYDEQYF
NA | TRBJ1-6 | NA | TRBV2 | TGTGCCAGCAAAGTAGGGAGACCCGAGGCGGCAAATTCACCCCTCCACTTT | CASKVGRPEAANSPLHF
once | TRBJ1-5 | NA | TRBV9 | TGTGCCAGCAGTGGCGCCGAGGGTCGGCGCAATCAGCCCCAGCATTTT | CASSGAEGRRNQPQHF
NA | TRBJ1-1 | NA | TRBV20-1 | TGCAGTGCCGAGCAGGCAGGGGTAGCTTTCTTT | CSAEQAGVAFF
NA | TRBJ2-3 | TRBD2 | TRBV18 | TGTGCCAGCTCATTTGCGGGAGTTCGCACAGATACGCAGTATTTT | CASSFAGVRTDTQYF
NA | TRBJ1-1 | NA | TRBV12-3/TRBV12-4 | TGTGCCAGCACCTCCCAGGGGTCGCCTGAAGCTTTCTTT | CASTSQGSPEAFF
NA | TRBJ1-1 | NA | TRBV10-2 | TGCGCCAGCAGGGACTCTGGGAACACTGAAGCTTTCTTT | CASRDSGNTEAFF
few | TRBJ1-2 | NA | TRBV2 | TGTGCCAGCAGTACAGACAGGTCTAACTATGGCTACACCTTC | CASSTDRSNYGYTF
NA | TRBJ1-1 | TRBD1 | TRBV3-1/TRBV3-2 | TGTGCCAGCAGCCCAATGGACAGGGCGAACACTGAAGCTTTCTTT | CASSPMDRANTEAFF
NA | TRBJ1-2 | NA | TRBV20-1 | TGCAGTGCTAGTCCTGGCGGTTATGGCTACACCTTC | CSASPGGYGYTF
NA | TRBJ2-7 | NA | TRBV6-2/TRBV6-3 | TGTGCCAGCAGCCTCAAGCGGGCCCCCTACGAGCAGTACTTC | CASSLKRAPYEQYF
NA | TRBJ2-3 | TRBD2 | TRBV5-4 | TGTGCCAGCAGCCCTGGGCGCGGGAGGGTTGGTACGCAGTATTTT | CASSPGRGRVGTQYF
NA | TRBJ1-5 | NA | TRBV5-1 | TGCGCCAGCAGCATGGACAGTAATAGCAATCAGCCCCAGCATTTT | CASSMDSNSNQPQHF
NA | TRBJ1-1 | NA | TRBV5-1 | TGCGCCAGCCAGCCCGGGGGACCCCGGGGCACTGAAGCTTTCTTT | CASQPGGPRGTEAFF
NA | TRBJ2-2 | TRBD2 | TRBV6-4 | TGTGCCAGCAGTGACTCGATTAGAGGGACTAGCGGGAGGTCAGGCCCCGGGGAGCTGTTTTTT | CASSDSIRGTSGRSGPGELFF
NA | TRBJ2-2 | NA | TRBV21-1 | TGTGCCAGCAGCAAAAGCGAGCGGGAGACCGGGGAGCTGTTTTTT | CASSKSERETGELFF
NA | TRBJ1-4 | NA | TRBV3-1/TRBV3-2 | TGTGCCAGCAGCCAAGAAAAGGTCCGGGGAGATCGTAATGAAAAACTGTTTTTT | CASSQEKVRGDRNEKLFF
once | TRBJ2-7 | NA | TRBV14 | TGTGCCAGCAGCTCGAAGTATATGGGGGCGTCCTACGAGCAGTACTTC | CASSSKYMGASYEQYF
NA | TRBJ2-1 | NA | TRBV7-9 | TGTGCCACGGCGGGACTTCGAGAGCAGTTCTTC | CATAGLREQFF
NA | TRBJ2-2 | TRBD1 | TRBV3-1/TRBV3-2 | TGTGCCAGCAGCCTGTGGGACAGGGGCACCGGGGAGCTGTTTTTT | CASSLWDRGTGELFF